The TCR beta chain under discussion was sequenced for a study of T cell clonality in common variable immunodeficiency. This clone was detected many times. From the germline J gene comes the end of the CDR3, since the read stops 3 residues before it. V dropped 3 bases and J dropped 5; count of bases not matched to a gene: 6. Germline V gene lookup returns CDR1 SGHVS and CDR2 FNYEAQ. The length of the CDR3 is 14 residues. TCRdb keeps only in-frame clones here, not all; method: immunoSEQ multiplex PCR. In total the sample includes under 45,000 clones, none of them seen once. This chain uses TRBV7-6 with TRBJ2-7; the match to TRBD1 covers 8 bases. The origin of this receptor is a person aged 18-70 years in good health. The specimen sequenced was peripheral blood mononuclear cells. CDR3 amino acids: CASSLFQGADEQYF. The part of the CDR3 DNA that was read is TGTGCCAGCAGCTTGTTCCAGGGGGCCGACGAG.